There are a few counts of the clone carrying this TCR beta chain. The antigen remains unidentified. Germline CDR1 and CDR2: DFQATT and SNEGSKA (reference sequence). The V segment lost 1 base and the J segment 4 bases; nucleotides outside the gene matches: 7. The CDR3 covers 15 residues. General study points: Tumor memory CD4+ T cell TCR gene usage was found to cluster with blood and lymph node memory CD4+ cells and with lymph node naive CD4+ cells. Larger-cohort validation covered only one TCR beta V-J rearrangement.

TCRdb redid the calling of the 5' RACE reads with MiXCR, one entry per CDR3 protein. The table has just under 65,000 distinct CDR3 sequences, 20% to 25% seen once. This sequence originates from a female donor with breast cancer. The chain is built from TRBV20-1 and TRBJ2-5; 9 nucleotides agree with TRBD1. Sequences were obtained from memory CD4+ T cells sorted from a lymph node. Specified subset: memory CD4+ T cells, CD4+CD45RO+CD25-. CDR3 in amino acids: CSARVGTGTGETQYF. CDR3 DNA: TGCAGTGCTAGAGTGGGGACAGGGACTGGAGAGACCCAGTACTTC.